The 24 T cell receptor beta chains listed next were all sequenced from one sample in a study of siplizumab effects on memory and regulatory T cells. Sequenced by immunoSEQ multiplex PCR; TCRdb stores in-frame clones only, minus some. The data show approximately 100,000 clones, about 90% seen once. The material sequenced was CD4+ T cells sorted from blood. All receptors come from a human donor in good health. Some clones in this sample may be carry-over from other donors' samples.

Comments on this clone: The junction departs from the called germline gene at one end, perhaps through a read error. The V call is TRBV28, the J call TRBJ2-1, with 11 bases fitting TRBD2. CDR1 and CDR2 (germline): MDHEN, SYDVKM. CDR3 length: 13 amino acids. The CDR3 is CASSFLAGGPSLF. The CDR3 coding sequence is TGTGCCAGCAGTTTCCTAGCGGGAGGACCCAGTCTCTTC.

This clone was recorded only once. The chain joins TRBV5-1 to TRBJ2-2; 7 bases are a match to TRBD1. This CDR3 spans 14 amino acids. V was pared by 5 bases and J by 4 bases, with 5 bases of the junction left unmatched. Germline CDR1 is SGHRS and CDR2 is YFSETQ. CDR3 in amino acids: CASSNHRGTGELFF. The CDR3 bases are TGCGCCAGCAGTAATCACAGGGGCACCGGGGAGCTGTTTTTT.

The chain has TRBV18 and TRBJ2-5, with D perhaps TRBD1 (6 bases). Trimming cost V 3 bases and J 4 bases, with 18 bases left between them. The CDR3 covers 16 residues. Looked up from germline, CDR1 is KGHSH and CDR2 is LQKENI. DNA of the CDR3: TGTGCCAGCTCACCCACCGGGCCACAGGGCGGAGAGACCCAGTACTTC. This codes for CASSPTGPQGGETQYF.

V gene TRBV27 combines with J gene TRBJ2-7; unclear D gene. Germline CDR1 and CDR2: MNHEY and SMNVEV (reference sequence). This CDR3 contains 14 residues. The ends were cut back, 6 bases at V and 0 bases at J, with 12 bases in the middle. The CDR3 sequence is CASRRHPSSYEQYF. The CDR3 nucleotides are TGTGCCAGCAGAAGACACCCTAGCTCCTACGAGCAGTACTTC.

The chain couples TRBV6-1 to TRBJ1-5; TRBD1 matches 10 bases. The germline V gene encodes CDR1 MNHNS and CDR2 SASEGT. CDR3 length: 15 residues. V dropped 5 bases and J dropped 4; count of bases not matched to a gene: 5. CDR3 bases: TGTGCCAGCAGTTCAGGGGACAGGGGAAATCAGCCCCAGCATTTT. Translating gives CASSSGDRGNQPQHF.

This clone was recorded a few times. The chain recombines TRBV23-1 with TRBJ2-1, with 10 bases fitting TRBD2. TRBV23-1 is designated an ORF whose function remains uncertain. The CDR3 is 19 residues long. The J segment lost 6 bases and the V segment lost 2 bases, leaving 16 bases of the junction unmatched. The CDR3: CASSQPDRPAASGSNEQFF. The DNA for the CDR3 is TGCGCCAGCAGTCAACCGGACCGACCCGCGGCTAGCGGGAGCAATGAGCAGTTCTTC.

The chain links TRBV5-1 to TRBJ2-7, with 7 bases that match TRBD2. V gave up 3 bases and J gave up 2 bases; unmatched junction bases: 11. CDR1 SGHRS and CDR2 YFSETQ come from the germline V gene. The CDR3 is 16 residues long. The CDR3 bases are TGCGCCAGCAGCTGGGGAGGCGGGAGAAACGCCTACGAGCAGTACTTC. This codes for CASSWGGGRNAYEQYF.

The rearrangement uses TRBV4-2 and TRBJ2-7; 8 bases agree with TRBD2. CDR1 is LGHNA and CDR2 is YNFKEQ in the germline V gene. Losses at the gene ends were 4 bases for V and 1 base for J; bases not matched to a gene: 9. The CDR3 contains 16 residues. The CDR3 here is CASSPKGGRRSYEQYF. DNA for the CDR3: TGTGCCAGCAGCCCTAAGGGCGGGAGGAGGTCCTACGAGCAGTACTTC.

The chain combines TRBV7-9 with TRBJ2-2, with TRBD1 as a possible D gene (5 bases). The CDR3 runs to 16 residues. The germline gives CDR1 SEHNR, CDR2 FQNEAQ (reference sequence). Trimming left V 5 bases short and J 1 base short, with 14 bases between. The CDR3 loop reads CASSRDSHQNTGELFF. In nucleotides, the CDR3 is TGTGCCAGCAGCCGAGACAGCCACCAGAACACCGGGGAGCTGTTTTTT.

The chain is built from TRBV30 and TRBJ1-1; 8 bases agree with TRBD1. In germline, CDR1 is GTSNPN, CDR2 SVGIG (reference sequence). Trimming removed 8 bases from V and 4 bases from J; junction bases left unmatched: 12. The CDR3 length is 14 residues. The CDR3 here is CAQNQQGGGTEAFF. In DNA, the CDR3 is TGTGCCCAAAACCAACAGGGGGGTGGCACTGAAGCTTTCTTT.

The chain carries TRBV6-1 and TRBJ2-7, with 7 bases that match TRBD1. Losses at the gene ends were 6 bases for V and 2 bases for J; bases not matched to a gene: 10. The CDR3 runs 15 residues. Germline values: CDR1 MNHNS, CDR2 SASEGT. Here the CDR3 reads CASRETGRITYEQYF. The CDR3 DNA is TGTGCCAGCAGGGAGACAGGGCGGATAACCTACGAGCAGTACTTC.

The rearrangement uses TRBV9 and TRBJ1-3; D is uncertain. The CDR3 consists of 15 residues. CDR1 is SGDLS, CDR2 YYNGEE, per germline. V was pared by 3 bases and J by 1 base, with 11 bases between. The CDR3 DNA reads as TGTGCCAGCAGCGGACCCACAGATTCTGGAAACACCATATATTTT. Translated, it gives CASSGPTDSGNTIYF.

CDR3 protein: CATLNSRVNNEQFF. The DNA for the CDR3 is TGTGCCACCCTGAACAGCCGGGTTAACAATGAGCAGTTCTTC. This rearrangement joins TRBV19 to TRBJ2-1; D unclear. Germline CDR1 LNHDA, CDR2 SQIVND (reference sequence). The germline V and J ends were trimmed by 10 bases and 5 bases, with 18 bases remaining between them. This CDR3 comprises 14 residues.

In DNA, the CDR3 is TGTGCCAGCAGGCAGGGTCTGCGCGAGCAGTACTTC. It codes for CASRQGLREQYF. This chain uses TRBV6-6 with TRBJ2-7; D is perhaps TRBD1 (5 bases). There are 12 residues in the CDR3. Trimming left V 6 bases short and J 6 bases short, with 12 bases between. The germline CDR1 and CDR2 sequences are MNHNY and SVGAGI (reference sequence).

V usage is TRBV6-6 and J usage is TRBJ2-5; TRBD2 agrees at 7 bases. The ends lost 8 bases at V and 7 bases at J; junction bases unmatched: 10. The CDR3 extends over 13 amino acids. From germline, CDR1 is MNHNY and CDR2 SVGAGI (reference sequence). CDR3 protein: CASGERDSGTQYF. The CDR3 DNA is TGTGCCAGCGGGGAGCGGGATTCGGGGACCCAGTACTTC.

The chain employs TRBV6-1 and TRBJ1-5; D unclear. CDR3 length: 13 amino acids. Trimming cost V 7 bases and J 1 base, with 8 bases left between them. Germline assignment: CDR1 MNHNS and CDR2 SASEGT. The CDR3 nucleotides read TGTGCCAGCAAGGTGGTAAGCAATCAGCCCCAGCATTTT. Translated: CASKVVSNQPQHF.

The chain couples TRBV19 to TRBJ1-1; D might be TRBD1 (6 bases). V lost 3 bases, J lost 11 bases, and 13 bases lay in between. Germline V CDR1 and CDR2: LNHDA, SQIVND (reference sequence). CDR3 size: 12 residues. CDR3 nucleotide sequence: TGTGCCAGTAGTATCCAGGGGAAGTTGGCTTTCTTT. This gives the protein CASSIQGKLAFF.

This chain connects TRBV10-2 to TRBJ1-3; TRBD1 is a possible D gene (6 bases). Germline V gene sequence: CDR1 WSHSY, CDR2 SAAADI. The CDR3 is 14 residues long. Trimming cost V 8 bases and J 4 bases, with 15 bases left between them. CDR3 sequence (DNA): TGCGCCAGCGCCACAGAGGGGGAGGGAAACACCATATATTTT. This sequence encodes CASATEGEGNTIYF.

The V call is TRBV6-1, the J call TRBJ1-5; D gene ambiguous. The germline V and J ends were trimmed by 1 base and 4 bases, with 5 bases remaining between them. The germline CDR1 and CDR2 sequences are MNHNS and SASEGT. This CDR3 contains 13 residues. The CDR3 loop is CASSEEGNQPQHF. The CDR3 nucleotides are TGTGCCAGCAGTGAAGAGGGAAATCAGCCCCAGCATTTT.

The CDR3 coding sequence is TGCGCCAGCAGTGAATACAGGGGGACTGAAGCTTTCTTT. It yields the protein CASSEYRGTEAFF. The chain combines TRBV10-1 with TRBJ1-1; 8 bases match TRBD1. The length of the CDR3 is 13 residues. Germline V lookup: CDR1 WNHNN, CDR2 SYGVQD (reference sequence). Germline trimming cut 3 bases from V and 5 bases from J; bases unmatched to any gene: 2.

The chain recombines TRBV19 with TRBJ1-2, with 9 nucleotides matching TRBD1. The germline gives CDR1 LNHDA, CDR2 SQIVND (reference sequence). The CDR3 covers 14 residues. With V trimmed by 6 bases and J by 2 bases, 4 bases remained unmatched. This CDR3 reads CASRSGQGNYGYTF. For the CDR3, the DNA is TGTGCCAGTAGATCGGGACAGGGAAACTATGGCTACACCTTC.

This clone was seen more than once but under ten times. The gene calls are TRBV5-4 and TRBJ2-5, with 7 bases that match TRBD1. The germline gives CDR1 SGHNT, CDR2 YYREEE (reference sequence). V trimming: 4 bases; J trimming: 7 bases; junction bases outside the gene matches: 13. The CDR3 extends over 15 amino acids. The CDR3 is CASSEGTAFYGTQYF. CDR3 in DNA: TGTGCCAGCAGCGAAGGGACAGCATTCTACGGGACCCAGTACTTC. Using reference TRBV5-4 and TRBJ2-5 for the parts outside the CDR3, the full variable domain is ETGVTQSPTHLIKTRGQQVTLRCSSQSGHNTVSWYQQALGQGPQFIFQYYREEENGRGNFPPRFSGLQFPNYSSELNVNALELDDSALYLCASSEGTAFYGTQYFGPGTRLLVL.

V and J are TRBV2 and TRBJ1-2, with D hard to call. Germline CDR1 SNHLY, CDR2 FYNNEI. CDR3 length: 12 residues. Trimming removed 4 bases from V and 7 bases from J, with 10 bases in between. The CDR3 loop reads CASSVGGVGYTF. The CDR3 DNA is TGTGCCAGCAGTGTGGGAGGTGTTGGCTACACCTTC.

In its sample, this clone was seen once. The chain links TRBV5-1 to TRBJ2-7, with 7 positions matching TRBD1. The CDR3 contains 14 residues. Germline CDR1 SGHRS, CDR2 YFSETQ. The V segment lost 4 bases and the J segment 4 bases; nucleotides outside the gene matches: 8. DNA for the CDR3: TGCGCCAGCAGCCCCGGGACAGCTAGATACGAGCAGTACTTC. It is translated as CASSPGTARYEQYF.